This note documents a single TCR beta chain sequence. Its antigen is still unknown. TCR beta libraries were built with iRepertoire HTBI primers and Arm-PCR of CDR3 regions. Original processing methods: Samples jointly harbored roughly 60 TRBV and about 14 TRBJ segments. TCRdb fed the multiplex PCR reads into MiXCR, producing one record per CDR3 protein. The V and J calls and clone size are TCRdb's, not the authors'. The repertoire holds around 340,000 distinct CDR3 sequences, with around a fifth as singletons. This sample is part of a study of regulatory T cells in long-lasting Graves disease. Study background: To qualify as persistent, Graves' disease required over 5 years of antithyroid drugs with positive TSH receptor antibodies.

Noted time point: persistent/refractory GD, antithyroid drugs over 5 years with positive TRAb. PBMC RNA was the source of the TCR library. Study results and caveats: TCR diversity was lower in persistent Graves' patients (versus newly diagnosed ones).

Sequenced material: peripheral blood mononuclear cells (PBMCs), taken when the disease was refractory, from a patient treated with antithyroid drugs. The receptor was derived from a female donor with Graves disease.

CDR3 in DNA: TGTGCCAGCAGCTTAACTCGGGCAGGTGGCACTGAAGCTTTCTTT. This codes for CASSLTRAGGTEAFF. The chain employs TRBV11-2 and TRBJ1-1; no clear D. CDR1 and CDR2 from the germline V gene are SGHAT and FQNNGV. Trimming cost V 2 bases and J 4 bases, with 14 bases left between them. The CDR3 has 15 residues.